This TCR beta chain was identified in a study of cytomegalovirus exposure and HLA in healthy donors. Study context: A data release that came early held roughly 80 million unique TCRs from HLA-typed donors. Findings and caveats of the study: The study put about 180 TCR beta chains on its list as cytomegalovirus-associated.

PCR employed 60 Vbeta and 13 Jbeta primers. Method: immunoSEQ multiplex PCR; TCRdb's copy keeps in-frame clones and lacks some. The sample records 65,000 to 90,000 clones, roughly four fifths being singletons. This CDR3 comprises 16 residues. Trimming pared 4 bases from V and 0 bases from J, leaving 12 bases between. CDR1 is SGHTA, CDR2 FQGNSA, per germline. Concerning this clone itself: Antigen unknown.

Material for sequencing was PBMCs. This receptor was identified in a man aged 18-30 years in good health and CMV-seronegative. This chain links TRBV7-2 with TRBJ1-4; maybe TRBD1 (5 bases). As DNA, the CDR3 is TGTGCCAGCAGCTATTTTCCGGGGGCAACTAATGAAAAACTGTTTTTT. Its protein is CASSYFPGATNEKLFF.